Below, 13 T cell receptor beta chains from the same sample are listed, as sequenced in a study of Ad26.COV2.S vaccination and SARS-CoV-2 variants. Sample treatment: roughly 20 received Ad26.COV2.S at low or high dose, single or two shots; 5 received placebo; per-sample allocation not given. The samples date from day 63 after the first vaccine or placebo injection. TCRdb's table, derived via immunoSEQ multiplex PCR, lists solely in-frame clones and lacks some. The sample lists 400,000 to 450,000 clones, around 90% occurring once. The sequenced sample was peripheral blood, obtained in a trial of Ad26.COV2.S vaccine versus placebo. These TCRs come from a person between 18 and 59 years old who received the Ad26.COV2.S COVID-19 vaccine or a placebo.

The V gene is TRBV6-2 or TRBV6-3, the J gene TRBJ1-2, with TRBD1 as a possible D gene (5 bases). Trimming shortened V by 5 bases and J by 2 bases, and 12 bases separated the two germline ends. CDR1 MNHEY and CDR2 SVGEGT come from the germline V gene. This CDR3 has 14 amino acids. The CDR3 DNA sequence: TGTGCCAGCAGTCGGGGCGGATCAAACTATGGCTACACCTTC. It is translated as CASSRGGSNYGYTF.

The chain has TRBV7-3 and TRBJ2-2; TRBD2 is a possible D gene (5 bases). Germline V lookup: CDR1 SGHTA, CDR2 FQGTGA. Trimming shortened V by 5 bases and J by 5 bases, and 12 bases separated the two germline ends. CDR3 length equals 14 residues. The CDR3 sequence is CASSAQRGTGELFF. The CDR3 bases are TGTGCCAGCAGCGCACAAAGAGGGACCGGGGAGCTGTTTTTT.

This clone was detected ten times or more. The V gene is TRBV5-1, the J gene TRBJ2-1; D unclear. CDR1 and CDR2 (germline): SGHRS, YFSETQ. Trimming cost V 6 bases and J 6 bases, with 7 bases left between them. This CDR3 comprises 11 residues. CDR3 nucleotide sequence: TGCGCCAGCATGTTCGCCAATGAGCAGTTCTTC. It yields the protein CASMFANEQFF.

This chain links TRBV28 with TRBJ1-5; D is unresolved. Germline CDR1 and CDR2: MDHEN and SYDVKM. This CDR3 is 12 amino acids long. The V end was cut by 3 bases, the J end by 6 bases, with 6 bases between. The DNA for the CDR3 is TGTGCCAGCAGTTTGGTCTCTCAGCCCCAGCATTTT. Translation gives CASSLVSQPQHF.

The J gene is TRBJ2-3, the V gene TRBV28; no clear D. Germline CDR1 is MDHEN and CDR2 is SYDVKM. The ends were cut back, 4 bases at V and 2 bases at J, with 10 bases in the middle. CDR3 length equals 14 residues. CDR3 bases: TGTGCCAGCAGTTCCCCAGGCCCCACAGATACGCAGTATTTT. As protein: CASSSPGPTDTQYF.

For the CDR3, the DNA is TGTGCCGGAGCCCTTGGGGTGGACACTGAAGCTTTCTTT. It yields the protein CAGALGVDTEAFF. V usage is TRBV7-2 and J usage is TRBJ1-1; D uncertain. V was clipped by 11 bases and J by 3 bases, with 16 bases between them. The CDR3 contains 13 residues. The germline V gene encodes CDR1 SGHTA and CDR2 FQGNSA.

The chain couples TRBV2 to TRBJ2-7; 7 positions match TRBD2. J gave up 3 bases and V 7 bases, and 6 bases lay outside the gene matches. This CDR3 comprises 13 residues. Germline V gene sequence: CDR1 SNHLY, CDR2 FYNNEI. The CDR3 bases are TGTGCCAGCAAAGGCGGGAGCCACTACGAGCAGTACTTC. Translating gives CASKGGSHYEQYF.

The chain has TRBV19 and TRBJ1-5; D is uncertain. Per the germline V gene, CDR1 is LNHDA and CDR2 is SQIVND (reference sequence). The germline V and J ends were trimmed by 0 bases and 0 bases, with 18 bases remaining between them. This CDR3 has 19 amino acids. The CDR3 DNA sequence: TGTGCCAGTAGTATAGATGAGCCTTATAGTGCTTATAGCAATCAGCCCCAGCATTTT. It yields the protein CASSIDEPYSAYSNQPQHF.

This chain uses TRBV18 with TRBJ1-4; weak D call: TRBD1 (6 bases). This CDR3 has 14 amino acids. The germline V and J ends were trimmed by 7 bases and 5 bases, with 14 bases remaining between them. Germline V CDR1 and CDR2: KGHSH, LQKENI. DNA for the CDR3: TGTGCCAGCTTACAGGGATTGGGAAATGAAAAACTGTTTTTT. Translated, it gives CASLQGLGNEKLFF.

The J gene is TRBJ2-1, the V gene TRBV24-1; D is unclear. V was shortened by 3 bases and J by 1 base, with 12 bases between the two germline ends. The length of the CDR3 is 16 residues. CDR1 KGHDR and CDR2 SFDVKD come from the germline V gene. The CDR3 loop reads CATSDPDGGSYNEQFF. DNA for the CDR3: TGTGCCACCAGTGATCCGGACGGTGGTTCCTACAATGAGCAGTTCTTC.

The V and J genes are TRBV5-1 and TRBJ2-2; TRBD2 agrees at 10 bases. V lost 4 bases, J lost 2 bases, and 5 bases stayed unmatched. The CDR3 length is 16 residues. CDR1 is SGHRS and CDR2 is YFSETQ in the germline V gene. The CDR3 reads CASSPRTSGNTGELFF. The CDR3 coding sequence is TGCGCCAGCAGCCCCAGGACTAGCGGTAACACCGGGGAGCTGTTTTTT.

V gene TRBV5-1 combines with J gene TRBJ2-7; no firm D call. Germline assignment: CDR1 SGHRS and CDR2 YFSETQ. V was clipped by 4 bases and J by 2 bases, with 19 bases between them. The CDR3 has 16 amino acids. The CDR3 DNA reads TGCGCCAGCAGCCCGTCTGGCAGTTCGGCCACCTACGAGCAGTACTTC. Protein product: CASSPSGSSATYEQYF.

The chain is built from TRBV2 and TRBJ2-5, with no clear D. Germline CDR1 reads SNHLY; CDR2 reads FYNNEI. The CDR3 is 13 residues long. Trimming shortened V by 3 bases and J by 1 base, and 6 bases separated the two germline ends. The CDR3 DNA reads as TGTGCCAGCAGTGAGGAGTTCCAAGAGACCCAGTACTTC. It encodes CASSEEFQETQYF. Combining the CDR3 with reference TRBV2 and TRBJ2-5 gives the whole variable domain EPEVTQTPSHQVTQMGQEVILRCVPISNHLYFYWYRQILGQKVEFLVSFYNNEISEKSEIFDDQFSVERPDGSNFTLKIRSTKLEDSAMYFCASSEEFQETQYFGPGTRLLVL.